This is a list of T cell receptor beta chains from one sample in a study of blood T cell repertoires in COVID-19. The protocol was immunoSEQ multiplex PCR, while the TCRdb copy is restricted to in-frame clones and leaves out a portion. The profile covers roughly 180,000 clones, with more than 75% appearing a single time and approximately 8.6% taken by the ten largest. Input material: peripheral blood. All receptors derive from a woman in her 50s with active or convalescent COVID-19. The CDR3 runs from the conserved cysteine through the conserved F or W. Each record gives: clone size, D gene, J gene, V gene, CDR3 DNA, CDR3 protein. The D gene is left open where the match is weak. Rows give clone size only sometimes, using once, few, many, or a class for an expanded clone.

clone size: .
D gene: TRBD1
J gene: TRBJ2-2
V gene: TRBV29-1
CDR3 DNA: TGCAGCGTTCAACAGGGGACCACCGGGGAGCTGTTTTTT
CDR3 protein: CSVQQGTTGELFF

clone size: .
D gene: .
J gene: TRBJ1-1
V gene: TRBV3-1/TRBV3-2
CDR3 DNA: TGTGCCAGCAGCCATAGGAGGAGGGATGAAGCTTTCTTT
CDR3 protein: CASSHRRRDEAFF

clone size: .
D gene: .
J gene: TRBJ2-2
V gene: TRBV6-5
CDR3 DNA: TGTGCCAGCAGACCAGGGTTGAACACCGGGGAGCTGTTTTTT
CDR3 protein: CASRPGLNTGELFF

clone size: .
D gene: .
J gene: TRBJ2-6
V gene: TRBV23-1
CDR3 DNA: TGCGCCAGCAGTCAGCCGACGCTCCGGGACTCTAGGACTGGGGCCAACGTCCTGACTTTC
CDR3 protein: CASSQPTLRDSRTGANVLTF

clone size: many
D gene: .
J gene: TRBJ2-1
V gene: TRBV7-8
CDR3 DNA: TGTGCCAGCAGCTTAGGGGGGCTCGAGCAGTTCTTC
CDR3 protein: CASSLGGLEQFF

clone size: .
D gene: TRBD1
J gene: TRBJ1-1
V gene: TRBV28
CDR3 DNA: TGTGCCAGCACTGCGACAGGGGACACTGAAGCTTTCTTT
CDR3 protein: CASTATGDTEAFF

clone size: few
D gene: TRBD1
J gene: TRBJ1-2
V gene: TRBV29-1
CDR3 DNA: TGCAGCGTCGAACCGGGACAGTCGTATGGCTACACCTTC
CDR3 protein: CSVEPGQSYGYTF

clone size: .
D gene: .
J gene: TRBJ1-1
V gene: TRBV2
CDR3 DNA: TGTGCCAGCACCCTGACAGAGACAATGAACACTGAAGCTTTCTTT
CDR3 protein: CASTLTETMNTEAFF

clone size: .
D gene: .
J gene: TRBJ1-5
V gene: TRBV3-1/TRBV3-2
CDR3 DNA: TGTGCCAGCAGCCAAGGGGCGGGTAGCAATCAGCCCCAGCATTTT
CDR3 protein: CASSQGAGSNQPQHF

clone size: .
D gene: TRBD1
J gene: TRBJ2-7
V gene: TRBV2
CDR3 DNA: TGTGCCATCCGGGACAGGGGGTACGAGCAGTACTTC
CDR3 protein: CAIRDRGYEQYF

clone size: .
D gene: .
J gene: TRBJ1-2
V gene: TRBV3-1/TRBV3-2
CDR3 DNA: TGTGCCAGCAGCCACCCCGGAGTCGTGACTGGCTACACCTTC
CDR3 protein: CASSHPGVVTGYTF

clone size: .
D gene: .
J gene: TRBJ2-7
V gene: TRBV2
CDR3 DNA: TGTGCCAGCAGCACTCTGACAGAATACGAGCAGTACTTC
CDR3 protein: CASSTLTEYEQYF

clone size: .
D gene: TRBD1
J gene: TRBJ1-2
V gene: TRBV24-1
CDR3 DNA: TGTGCCACCAGTGATTCCCGGACAGGGTTAGTAGGTGGCTACACCTTC
CDR3 protein: CATSDSRTGLVGGYTF

clone size: few
D gene: .
J gene: TRBJ2-5
V gene: TRBV30
CDR3 DNA: TGTGCCTGGAGTGGACTGTCGTGGGAGACCCAGTACTTC
CDR3 protein: CAWSGLSWETQYF

clone size: few
D gene: TRBD1
J gene: TRBJ2-4
V gene: TRBV28
CDR3 DNA: TGTGCCAGCAGTCCTGGGACAGTCACCCTCGGGGACATTCAGTACTTC
CDR3 protein: CASSPGTVTLGDIQYF

clone size: few
D gene: .
J gene: TRBJ2-2
V gene: TRBV9
CDR3 DNA: TGTGCCAGCAGCGTAGTACAGGGCAGGGGGGAGCTGTTTTTT
CDR3 protein: CASSVVQGRGELFF